Below, 30 T cell receptor beta chains from the same sample are listed, as sequenced in a study of cytomegalovirus exposure and HLA in healthy donors. The PCR was carried out with 60 Vbeta primers and 13 Jbeta primers. Using immunoSEQ multiplex PCR, the repertoire was profiled, and TCRdb retains in-frame clones only, with some absent. Among approximately 150,000 clones listed, approximately 79% were seen once. The source material was PBMCs. These receptors were taken from a human donor in good health.

The V gene is TRBV19, the J gene TRBJ1-2, with D hard to call. Trimming pared 2 bases from V and 7 bases from J, leaving 14 bases between. This CDR3 comprises 14 residues. In germline, CDR1 is LNHDA, CDR2 SQIVND (reference sequence). CDR3 residues: CASSILSGGGGYTF. DNA of the CDR3: TGTGCCAGTAGTATATTGTCAGGAGGAGGTGGCTACACCTTC.

This chain joins TRBV12-5 and TRBJ2-1; no reliable D call. V dropped 3 bases and J dropped 8 bases, with 8 bases sitting between them. This CDR3 spans 12 amino acids. Germline lookup yields CDR1 LGHNT and CDR2 FRNRAP. CDR3 nucleotides: TGTGCTAGTGGTTTTACCCGGGATGAGCAGTTCTTC. It codes for CASGFTRDEQFF.

The V and J genes are TRBV27 and TRBJ1-1; weak D call: TRBD1 (6 bases). Trimming removed 2 bases from V and 1 base from J, with 11 bases in between. This CDR3 spans 15 amino acids. Germline-derived CDR1 and CDR2 are MNHEY and SMNVEV (reference sequence). In nucleotides, the CDR3 is TGTGCCAGCAGTTTAACCCTGACAGGGAACACTGAAGCTTTCTTT. It translates to CASSLTLTGNTEAFF.

This clone was detected only a few times. CDR3 sequence reads: CASSIGSPRGNNEQFF. CDR3 bases: TGTGCCAGCAGCATTGGGTCACCCCGGGGGAACAATGAGCAGTTCTTC. The chain carries TRBV7-6 and TRBJ2-1; possible D gene TRBD2, 6 bases. V lost 5 bases, J lost 5 bases, and 19 bases lay in between. There are 16 residues in the CDR3. Per germline, CDR1 SGHVS and CDR2 FNYEAQ. Variable domain in full (rest from reference TRBV7-6 and TRBJ2-1): GAGVSQSPRYKVTKRGQDVALRCDPISGHVSLYWYRQALGQGPEFLTYFNYEAQQDKSGLPNDRFSAERPEGSISTLTIQRTEQRDSAMYRCASSIGSPRGNNEQFFGPGTRLTVL.

The J gene is TRBJ2-7, the V gene TRBV7-2; the D gene is possibly TRBD2 (6 bases). Germline CDR1 reads SGHTA; CDR2 reads FQGNSA. Trimming shortened V by 5 bases and J by 3 bases, and 14 bases separated the two germline ends. The CDR3 is 14 amino acids. The CDR3 region is CASSLGMGGYEQYF. CDR3 bases: TGTGCCAGCAGCCTCGGAATGGGGGGCTACGAGCAGTACTTC.

This rearrangement joins TRBV7-2 to TRBJ1-2, with 9 nucleotides matching TRBD1. Germline V gene sequence: CDR1 SGHTA, CDR2 FQGNSA. This CDR3 comprises 16 residues. The junction had 5 bases not matched to a gene; V was cut back by 3 bases and J by 0 bases. The CDR3 bases are TGTGCCAGCAGCTTGGACGGGGACAGGGCTAACTATGGCTACACCTTC. This translates into CASSLDGDRANYGYTF.

This chain uses TRBV5-8 with TRBJ2-7, with D unclear. Germline CDR1 reads SGHTS; CDR2 reads YDEGEE. There are 13 residues in the CDR3. V was pared by 4 bases and J by 3 bases, with 11 bases between. The CDR3 DNA reads as TGTGCCAGCAGCCCCCGAACAAACTACGAGCAGTACTTC. Translating gives CASSPRTNYEQYF.

The chain recombines TRBV4-1 with TRBJ2-1; D gene uncertain. V gave up 0 bases and J gave up 10 bases, with 10 bases separating them. The CDR3 loop spans 13 amino acids. Germline CDR1 is MGHRA and CDR2 is YSYEKL. CDR3 in amino acids: CASSQEVVEEQFF. The CDR3 coding sequence is TGCGCCAGCAGCCAAGAGGTGGTCGAGGAGCAGTTCTTC.

J is TRBJ2-1 and V is TRBV4-1, with TRBD1 identical over 12 bases. V gave up 4 bases and J gave up 5 bases; unmatched junction bases: 9. Germline V CDR1 and CDR2: MGHRA, YSYEKL. The CDR3 runs to 17 residues. The CDR3 protein is CASSPRPRDRGHNEQFF. Written as DNA, the CDR3 is TGCGCCAGCAGCCCGAGACCCCGGGACAGGGGGCACAATGAGCAGTTCTTC.

In this sample, this clone turned up once. The V call is TRBV4-1, the J call TRBJ1-3; unclear D gene. Germline CDR1 MGHRA, CDR2 YSYEKL. V was shortened by 1 base and J by 7 bases, with 17 bases between the two germline ends. The CDR3 is 16 amino acids. CDR3 amino acids: CASSQGMEARRNTIYF. CDR3 DNA: TGCGCCAGCAGCCAAGGGATGGAGGCCAGGCGTAACACCATATATTTT.

The chain recombines TRBV19 with TRBJ2-4; 8 nucleotides align to TRBD1. Per germline, CDR1 LNHDA and CDR2 SQIVND (reference sequence). V was clipped by 4 bases and J by 6 bases; unmatched bases: 2. The CDR3 loop spans 13 amino acids. The CDR3 nucleotides are TGTGCCAGTAGTACAGGGGGCCGAAACATTCAGTACTTC. This gives the protein CASSTGGRNIQYF.

The CDR3 coding sequence is TGTGCCATCAGGGATCTAGCGGGGGGGCCTGGTACGCAGTATTTT. Protein: CAIRDLAGGPGTQYF. The rearrangement links TRBV10-3 to TRBJ2-3; 12 bases fit TRBD2. Germline V gene lookup returns CDR1 ENHRY and CDR2 SYGVKD. Germline trimming cut 6 bases from V and 8 bases from J; bases unmatched to any gene: 9. The length of the CDR3 is 15 residues.

This chain joins TRBV11-3 and TRBJ1-1; tentatively, D is TRBD1 (6 bases). Germline V gene data show CDR1 as SGHNT and CDR2 as YENEEA. V lost 5 bases to trimming and J lost 1 base, with 11 bases between them. This CDR3 is built from 14 residues. CDR3 DNA: TGTGCCAGCAGCCGAGGACAGTCGAACACTGAAGCTTTCTTT. Protein product: CASSRGQSNTEAFF.

The V gene is TRBV19, the J gene TRBJ1-2; possible D gene TRBD1, 6 bases. The ends were cut back, 5 bases at V and 10 bases at J, with 20 bases in the middle. CDR3 length equals 14 residues. Germline values: CDR1 LNHDA, CDR2 SQIVND (reference sequence). Written as DNA, the CDR3 is TGTGCCAGTAGTTCAAAAAACAGGGCCCTTGCCTACACCTTC. Amino acids: CASSSKNRALAYTF.

J is TRBJ1-2 and V is TRBV7-3, with a tentative D call TRBD1 (6 bases). This CDR3 is built from 16 residues. Between the trimmed V and J ends, which lost 8 bases and 2 bases, there was a span of 21 bases. Germline CDR1 SGHTA, CDR2 FQGTGA. The CDR3 nucleotides read TGTGCCAGCTCGGGACAATTCAACCAGGCCAACTATGGCTACACCTTC. This encodes CASSGQFNQANYGYTF.

V and J are TRBV27 and TRBJ1-5; no clear D. Deletions cut 5 bases from V and 0 bases from J, with 20 bases between. Germline-derived CDR1 and CDR2 are MNHEY and SMNVEV (reference sequence). CDR3 size: 18 residues. The CDR3 sequence is CASSAYYKSSDSNQPQHF. The DNA of the CDR3 is TGTGCCAGCAGTGCCTACTATAAATCGAGCGATAGCAATCAGCCCCAGCATTTT.

This clone was detected only once. The chain recombines TRBV7-6 with TRBJ1-4; 10 nucleotides agree with TRBD1. Germline V CDR1 and CDR2: SGHVS, FNYEAQ. The CDR3 runs 15 residues. V lost 5 bases, J lost 7 bases, and 7 bases stayed unmatched. The CDR3 nucleotides are TGTGCCAGCAGCCCGAGGACAGGGGGGGGTGAAAAACTGTTTTTT. This sequence encodes CASSPRTGGGEKLFF.

The V gene is TRBV7-2, the J gene TRBJ1-3; D might be TRBD1 (6 bases). Deletions cut 4 bases from V and 3 bases from J, with 7 bases between. The germline V gene encodes CDR1 SGHTA and CDR2 FQGNSA. The CDR3 consists of 13 residues. CDR3 coding DNA: TGTGCCAGCAGCTCGGACAGTGGAAACACCATATATTTT. Translation: CASSSDSGNTIYF. Full variable domain (missing parts from reference TRBV7-2 and TRBJ1-3): GAGVSQSPSNKVTEKGKDVELRCDPISGHTALYWYRQSLGQGLEFLIYFQGNSAPDKSGLPSDRFSAERTGGSVSTLTIQRTQQEDSAVYLCASSSDSGNTIYFGEGSWLTVV.

This chain uses TRBV6-6 with TRBJ2-2; 12 bases agree with TRBD1. J gave up 3 bases and V 4 bases, and 3 bases lay outside the gene matches. This CDR3 contains 16 residues. Germline CDR1 is MNHNY and CDR2 is SVGAGI (reference sequence). CDR3 residues: CASSSGTGGDTGELFF. DNA for the CDR3: TGTGCCAGCAGTTCCGGGACAGGGGGCGACACCGGGGAGCTGTTTTTT.

The chain links TRBV10-2 to TRBJ1-2, with D possibly being TRBD1 (5 bases). Trimming pared 4 bases from V and 4 bases from J, leaving 19 bases between. CDR1 is WSHSY, CDR2 SAAADI, per germline. The CDR3 has 16 amino acids. The chain's CDR3 is CASSAGGGATPYGYTF. CDR3 DNA: TGCGCCAGCAGTGCGGGTGGAGGGGCCACTCCCTATGGCTACACCTTC.

The chain links TRBV9 to TRBJ2-7; no firm D call. The CDR3 sequence is 15 residues long. Germline V gives CDR1 SGDLS, CDR2 YYNGEE. Trimming shortened V by 4 bases and J by 1 base, and 15 bases separated the two germline ends. The CDR3 is CASSPHSTPSYEQYF. The DNA for the CDR3 is TGTGCCAGCAGCCCCCACTCGACACCATCCTACGAGCAGTACTTC.

Regarding this clone: The junction differs from germline at one of its ends, possibly a read error. This chain uses TRBV2 with TRBJ2-5; D is unresolved. CDR1 is SNHLY and CDR2 is FYNNEI in the germline V gene. The CDR3 totals 12 residues. CDR3 DNA sequence: TGTGCCAGCACCTCGGGTCAAGGGACCCAGTACTTC. The encoded protein is CASTSGQGTQYF.

The gene calls are TRBV7-2 and TRBJ1-1; tentative D call: TRBD1 (6 bases). The germline CDR1 and CDR2 sequences are SGHTA and FQGNSA. Deletions cut 3 bases from V and 3 bases from J, with 20 bases between. This CDR3 comprises 17 residues. CDR3 amino acids: CASSFEGGSVTHTEAFF. CDR3 in DNA: TGTGCCAGCAGCTTTGAAGGGGGATCCGTGACCCACACTGAAGCTTTCTTT.

This chain links TRBV25-1 with TRBJ1-3; D possibly corresponds to TRBD1 (5 bases). This CDR3 contains 16 residues. The germline CDR1 and CDR2 sequences are MGHDK and SYGVNS. V lost 1 base and J 4 bases, leaving 14 bases between the germline ends. The CDR3 coding sequence is TGTGCCAGCAGTGAATCTCAGGGAAGTTGGGGAAACACCATATATTTT. As protein: CASSESQGSWGNTIYF.

The chain uses TRBV7-9 and TRBJ2-5; D might be TRBD2 (6 bases). Germline CDR1 reads SEHNR; CDR2 reads FQNEAQ (reference sequence). The CDR3 is 11 residues long. The germline V and J ends were trimmed by 5 bases and 9 bases, with 10 bases remaining between them. CDR3 sequence (DNA): TGTGCCAGCAGCCGCGGGGCACCCCAGTACTTC. Amino acid sequence: CASSRGAPQYF.

The chain carries TRBV2 and TRBJ2-3, with TRBD2 identical over 9 bases. Per the germline V gene, CDR1 is SNHLY and CDR2 is FYNNEI. V shed 5 bases, J shed 0 bases, and the junction held 12 bases outside the gene matches. This CDR3 spans 18 amino acids. This CDR3 reads CASSRASGDLNSTDTQYF. CDR3 in DNA: TGTGCCAGCAGTAGAGCTAGCGGGGATCTCAATAGCACAGATACGCAGTATTTT.

This clone occurred once. The rearrangement links TRBV4-1 to TRBJ2-7; 10 positions match TRBD1. The CDR3 consists of 16 residues. Looked up from germline, CDR1 is MGHRA and CDR2 is YSYEKL. Trimming at V came to 3 bases and at J to 3 bases, leaving 8 bases not matched to a gene. As DNA, the CDR3 is TGCGCCAGCAGCCAGCCCAGACAGGGGGCGGACTACGAGCAGTACTTC. Translation gives CASSQPRQGADYEQYF.

The chain combines TRBV6-5 with TRBJ1-2; a possible D gene is TRBD1 (6 bases). V lost 11 bases, J lost 3 bases, and 16 bases lay in between. CDR3 length: 13 residues. Germline V gene lookup returns CDR1 MNHEY and CDR2 SVGAGI. The CDR3 DNA reads TGTGCCTCCCGGGGGGCGATGCACTATGGCTACACCTTC. Amino acid sequence: CASRGAMHYGYTF.

The chain carries TRBV7-6 and TRBJ1-2, with a weak D call TRBD1 (5 bases). The germline V gene has CDR1 SGHVS and CDR2 FNYEAQ. CDR3 length: 14 amino acids. The ends were cut back, 4 bases at V and 8 bases at J, with 17 bases in the middle. DNA for the CDR3: TGTGCCAGCAGCTCCCCCGGCGATACAGGCGGCTACACCTTC. Amino acid sequence: CASSSPGDTGGYTF.

The V gene is TRBV10-3, the J gene TRBJ2-5; D remains ambiguous. The length of the CDR3 is 12 residues. The V gene lost 3 bases and the J gene lost 3 bases, with 5 bases spanning the gap. Germline loops: CDR1 ENHRY, CDR2 SYGVKD. CDR3 amino acids: CAISETEETQYF. The CDR3 coding sequence is TGTGCCATCAGTGAAACTGAAGAGACCCAGTACTTC.